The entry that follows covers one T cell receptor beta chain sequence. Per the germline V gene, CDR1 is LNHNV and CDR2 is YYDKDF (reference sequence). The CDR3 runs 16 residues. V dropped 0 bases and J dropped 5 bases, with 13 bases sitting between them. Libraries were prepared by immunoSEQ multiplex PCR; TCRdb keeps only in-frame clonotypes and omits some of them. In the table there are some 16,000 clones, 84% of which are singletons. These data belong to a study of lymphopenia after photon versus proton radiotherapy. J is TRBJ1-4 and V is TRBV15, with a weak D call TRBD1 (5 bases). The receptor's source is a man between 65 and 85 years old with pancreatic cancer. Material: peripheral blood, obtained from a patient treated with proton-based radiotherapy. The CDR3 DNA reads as TGTGCCACCAGCAGAGATAGGTACAGGTTGAATGAAAAACTGTTTTTT. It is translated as CATSRDRYRLNEKLFF.